This TCR beta chain was found in a study of CD8 T cells in Susac syndrome. The study used healthy donors as controls matched for age and sex. Negative magnetic isolation gave CD8+ and CD4+ cells; FACS enriched CD8+ TEMRA. Points on this clonotype: Its antigen is unknown.

Study outcomes and limitations: TCR sequencing and HLA analysis covered a relatively small number of individuals.

Random hexamers were used to reverse transcribe roughly 0.45 to 1 ug of RNA. The TCR beta CDR3 was amplified by immunoSEQ multiplex PCR across 54 Vbeta, 13 Jbeta. TCRdb re-derived calls from the immunoSEQ multiplex PCR reads in MiXCR, one entry per CDR3 protein. The sample has more than 110,000 distinct CDR3 sequences; 90% to 95% are singletons. The germline CDR1 and CDR2 sequences are SGHAT and FQNNGV. Trimming took 5 bases from V and 6 from J; bases not matched to a gene: 11. The CDR3 contains 15 residues. Sequencing was done on a sample of CD8+ T cells from PBMCs. This TCR derives from a human donor in good health. The V gene is TRBV11-2, the J gene TRBJ2-7, with TRBD2 matching 9 bases. The CDR3 coding sequence is TGTGCCAGCAGCCTCTTTGGGACTAGCTCCGTCGAGCAGTACTTC. It is translated as CASSLFGTSSVEQYF. Full variable domain (outside the CDR3, taken from reference TRBV11-2 and TRBJ2-7): EAGVAQSPRYKIIEKRQSVAFWCNPISGHATLYWYQQILGQGPKLLIQFQNNGVVDDSQLPKDRFSAERLKGVDSTLKIQPAKLEDSAVYLCASSLFGTSSVEQYFGPGTRLTVT.